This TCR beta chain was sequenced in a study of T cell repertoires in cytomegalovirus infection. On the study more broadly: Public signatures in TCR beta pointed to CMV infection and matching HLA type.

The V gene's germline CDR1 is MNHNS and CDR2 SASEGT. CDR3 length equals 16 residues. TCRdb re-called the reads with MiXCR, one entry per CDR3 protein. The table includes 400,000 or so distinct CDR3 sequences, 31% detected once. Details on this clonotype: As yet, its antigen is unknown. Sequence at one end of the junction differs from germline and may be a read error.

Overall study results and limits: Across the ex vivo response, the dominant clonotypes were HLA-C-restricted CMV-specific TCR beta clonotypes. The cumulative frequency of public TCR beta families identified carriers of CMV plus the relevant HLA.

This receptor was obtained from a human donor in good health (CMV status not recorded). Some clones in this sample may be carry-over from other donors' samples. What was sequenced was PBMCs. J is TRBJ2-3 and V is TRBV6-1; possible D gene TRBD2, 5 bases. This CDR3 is CASSSPTLASTETQYF. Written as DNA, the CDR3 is TGTGCCAGCAGTTCCCCGACATTGGCTAGCACAGAGACGCAGTATTTT.